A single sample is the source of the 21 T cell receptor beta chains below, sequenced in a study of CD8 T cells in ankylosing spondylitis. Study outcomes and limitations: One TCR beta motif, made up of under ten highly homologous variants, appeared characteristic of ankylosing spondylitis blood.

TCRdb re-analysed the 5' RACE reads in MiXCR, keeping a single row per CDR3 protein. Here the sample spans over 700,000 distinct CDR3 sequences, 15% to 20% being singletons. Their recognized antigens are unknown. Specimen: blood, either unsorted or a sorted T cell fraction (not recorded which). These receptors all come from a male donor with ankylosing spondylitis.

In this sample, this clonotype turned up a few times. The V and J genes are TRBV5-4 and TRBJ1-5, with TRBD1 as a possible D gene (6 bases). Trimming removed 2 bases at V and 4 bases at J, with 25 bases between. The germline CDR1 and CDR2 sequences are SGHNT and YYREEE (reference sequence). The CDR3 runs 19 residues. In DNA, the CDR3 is TGTGCCAGCAGCTTTAACCTAGGGACAACCGGAGCGGGAAATCAGCCCCAGCATTTT. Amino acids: CASSFNLGTTGAGNQPQHF.

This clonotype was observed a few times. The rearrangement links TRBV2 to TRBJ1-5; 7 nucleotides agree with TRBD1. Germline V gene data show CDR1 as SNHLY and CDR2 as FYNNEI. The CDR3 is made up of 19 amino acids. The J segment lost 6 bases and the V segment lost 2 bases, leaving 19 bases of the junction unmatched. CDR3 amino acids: CASSEIRTGAGPRGQPQHF. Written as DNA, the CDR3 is TGTGCCAGCAGTGAAATCCGTACAGGGGCGGGCCCACGTGGTCAGCCCCAGCATTTT.

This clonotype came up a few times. The CDR3 bases are TGCGCCAGCAGCTTGGATATTTTGACTATCTACAATGAGCAGTTCTTC. Translating gives CASSLDILTIYNEQFF. The chain combines TRBV5-1 with TRBJ2-1; D might be TRBD2 (5 bases). Germline V CDR1 and CDR2: SGHRS, YFSETQ. The CDR3 has 16 amino acids. Trimming pared 0 bases from V and 3 bases from J, leaving 13 bases between.

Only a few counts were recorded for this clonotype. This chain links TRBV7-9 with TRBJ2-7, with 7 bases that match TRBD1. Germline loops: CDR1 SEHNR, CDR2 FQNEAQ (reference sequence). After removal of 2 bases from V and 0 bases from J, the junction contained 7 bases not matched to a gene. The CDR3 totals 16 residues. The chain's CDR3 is CASSLSRTGNSYEQYF. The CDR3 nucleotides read TGTGCCAGCAGCTTATCAAGGACAGGAAACTCCTACGAGCAGTACTTC.

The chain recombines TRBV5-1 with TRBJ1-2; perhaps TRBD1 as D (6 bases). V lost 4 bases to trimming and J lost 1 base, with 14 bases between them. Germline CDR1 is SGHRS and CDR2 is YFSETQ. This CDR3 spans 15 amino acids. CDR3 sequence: CASSRGAEVNYGYTF. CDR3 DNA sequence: TGCGCCAGCAGCCGGGGGGCCGAGGTTAACTATGGCTACACCTTC.

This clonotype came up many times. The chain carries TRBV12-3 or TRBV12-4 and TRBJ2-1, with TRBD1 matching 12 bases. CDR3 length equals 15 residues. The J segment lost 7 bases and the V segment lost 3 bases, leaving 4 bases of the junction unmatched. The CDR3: CASSFGTGGRNEQFF. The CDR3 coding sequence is TGTGCCAGCAGTTTCGGGACAGGGGGCAGGAATGAGCAGTTCTTC.

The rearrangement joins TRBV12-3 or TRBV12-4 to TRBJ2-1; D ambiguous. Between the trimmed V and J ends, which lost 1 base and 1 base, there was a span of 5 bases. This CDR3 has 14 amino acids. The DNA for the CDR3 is TGTGCCAGCAGTTTAGAGTGGTCCTACAATGAGCAGTTCTTC. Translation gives CASSLEWSYNEQFF.

CDR3: CSADDSSYEQYF. The CDR3 bases are TGCAGTGCCGACGACAGTTCCTACGAGCAGTACTTC. The rearrangement joins TRBV20-1 to TRBJ2-7, with a tentative D call TRBD1 (5 bases). Germline V gene data show CDR1 as DFQATT and CDR2 as SNEGSKA (reference sequence). V lost 6 bases and J lost 1, with 10 bases in between. CDR3 length: 12 amino acids.

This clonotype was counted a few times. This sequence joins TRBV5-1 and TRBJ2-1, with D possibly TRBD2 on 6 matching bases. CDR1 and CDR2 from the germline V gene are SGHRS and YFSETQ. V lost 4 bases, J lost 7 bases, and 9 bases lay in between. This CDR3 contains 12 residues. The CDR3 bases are TGCGCCAGCAGCCGTGCGGGGAATGAGCAGTTCTTC. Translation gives CASSRAGNEQFF.

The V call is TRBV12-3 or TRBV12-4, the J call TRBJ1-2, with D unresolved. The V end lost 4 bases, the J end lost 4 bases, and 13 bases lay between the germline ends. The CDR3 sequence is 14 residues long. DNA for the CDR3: TGTGCCAGCAGTTACCGACAAGGCTTCTATGGCTACACCTTC. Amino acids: CASSYRQGFYGYTF.

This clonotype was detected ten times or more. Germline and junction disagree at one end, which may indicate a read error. The CDR3 reads CASNTPSTGQVDF. CDR3 DNA: TGTGCCAGCAACACCCCCTCGACAGGGCAGGTGGACTTC. J is TRBJ2-7 and V is TRBV5-6, with 7 bases matching TRBD1. Looked up from germline, CDR1 is SGHDT and CDR2 is YYEEEE. The CDR3 covers 13 residues.

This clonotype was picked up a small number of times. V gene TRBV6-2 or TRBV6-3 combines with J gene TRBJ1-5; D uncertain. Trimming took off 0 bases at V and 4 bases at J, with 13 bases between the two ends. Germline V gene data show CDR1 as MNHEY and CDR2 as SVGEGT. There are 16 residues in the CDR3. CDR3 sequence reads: CASSYSKGRSNQPQHF. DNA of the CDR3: TGTGCCAGCAGTTACTCGAAGGGCAGGTCAAATCAGCCCCAGCATTTT.

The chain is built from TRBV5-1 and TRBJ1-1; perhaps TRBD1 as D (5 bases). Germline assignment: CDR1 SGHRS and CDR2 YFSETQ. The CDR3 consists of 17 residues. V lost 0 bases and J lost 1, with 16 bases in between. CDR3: CASSLADRLTSNTEAFF. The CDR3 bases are TGCGCCAGCAGCTTGGCCGACAGACTGACGTCGAACACTGAAGCTTTCTTT.

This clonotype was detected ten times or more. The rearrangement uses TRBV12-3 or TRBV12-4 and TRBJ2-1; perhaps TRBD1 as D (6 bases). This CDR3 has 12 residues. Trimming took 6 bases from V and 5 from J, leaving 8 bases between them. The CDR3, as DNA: TGTGCCAGCAGCCGGACAGACAATGAGCAGTTCTTC. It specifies CASSRTDNEQFF.

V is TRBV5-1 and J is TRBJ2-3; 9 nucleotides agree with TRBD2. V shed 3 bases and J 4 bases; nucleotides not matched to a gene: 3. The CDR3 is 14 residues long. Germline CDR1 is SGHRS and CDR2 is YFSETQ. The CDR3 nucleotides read TGCGCCAGCAGCTCAAGCGGGAGGTCAGATACGCAGTATTTT. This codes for CASSSSGRSDTQYF.

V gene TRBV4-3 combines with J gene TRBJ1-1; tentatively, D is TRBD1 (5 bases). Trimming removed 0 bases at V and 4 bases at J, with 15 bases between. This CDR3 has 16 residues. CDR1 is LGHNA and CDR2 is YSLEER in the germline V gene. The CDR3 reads CASSQDISWGTTEAFF. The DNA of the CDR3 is TGCGCCAGCAGCCAAGATATAAGTTGGGGGACCACTGAAGCTTTCTTT.

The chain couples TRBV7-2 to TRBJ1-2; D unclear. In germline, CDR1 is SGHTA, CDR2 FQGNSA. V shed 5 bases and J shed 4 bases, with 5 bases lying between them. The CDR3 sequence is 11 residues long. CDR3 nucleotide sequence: TGTGCCAGCAGCGACTTCTATGGCTACACCTTC. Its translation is CASSDFYGYTF.

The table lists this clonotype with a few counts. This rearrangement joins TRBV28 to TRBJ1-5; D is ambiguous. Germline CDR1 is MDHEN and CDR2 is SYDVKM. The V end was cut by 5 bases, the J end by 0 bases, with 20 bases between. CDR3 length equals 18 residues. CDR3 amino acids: CASSPPGRGGNSNQPQHF. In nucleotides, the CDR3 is TGTGCCAGCAGTCCCCCAGGACGCGGAGGCAATAGCAATCAGCCCCAGCATTTT.

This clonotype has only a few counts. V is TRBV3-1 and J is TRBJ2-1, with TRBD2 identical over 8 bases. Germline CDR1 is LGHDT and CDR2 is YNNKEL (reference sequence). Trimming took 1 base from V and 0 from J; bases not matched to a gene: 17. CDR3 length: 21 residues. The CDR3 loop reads CASSQVPSGLAPLSSYNEQFF. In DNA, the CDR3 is TGTGCCAGCAGCCAAGTCCCGTCCGGACTAGCTCCACTTAGCTCCTACAATGAGCAGTTCTTC.

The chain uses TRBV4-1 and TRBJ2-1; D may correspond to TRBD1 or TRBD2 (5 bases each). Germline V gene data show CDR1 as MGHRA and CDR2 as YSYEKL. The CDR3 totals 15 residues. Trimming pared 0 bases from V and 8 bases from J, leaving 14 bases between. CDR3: CASSQDRSGPHEQFF. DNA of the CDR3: TGCGCCAGCAGCCAAGATCGATCGGGGCCCCATGAGCAGTTCTTC.

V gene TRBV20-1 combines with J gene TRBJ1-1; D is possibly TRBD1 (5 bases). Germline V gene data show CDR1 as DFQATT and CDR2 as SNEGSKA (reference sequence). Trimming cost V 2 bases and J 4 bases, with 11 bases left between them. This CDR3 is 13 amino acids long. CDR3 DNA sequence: TGCAGTGCTAGAAGGCAGGGCGTCACTGAAGCTTTCTTT. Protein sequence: CSARRQGVTEAFF.